The clone carrying this T cell receptor beta chain was detected only a few times. The entry originates in a study of blood T cell repertoires in COVID-19. The authors' processing: Reference gene primer amplification gave nucleated cell count estimates. Profiling relied on immunoSEQ multiplex PCR, and the TCRdb table lists in-frame clones only, not all of them. That table supplies the V and J calls and clone size; D and trimming were determined from the DNA. The profile shows approximately 260,000 clones, over 75% of them singletons. Germline-derived CDR1 and CDR2 are LGHNA and YNFKEQ. The CDR3 has 13 residues. The V and J ends lost 4 bases and 7 bases respectively, with 11 bases between them.

Specimen: peripheral blood. The chain is built from TRBV4-2 and TRBJ1-5; the D gene is possibly TRBD1 (5 bases). The origin of this receptor is a human donor in a cohort sampled during active COVID-19. CDR3 sequence (DNA): TGTGCCAGCAGCCCGGCAGGGTCCCAGCCCCAGCATTTT. Protein: CASSPAGSQPQHF.